The 21 T cell receptor beta chains reported below all come from one sample, sequenced in a study of OX40 agonist ivuxolimab in advanced cancers. TCRdb's copy holds only in-frame clones and misses some; the assay was immunoSEQ multiplex PCR. The data contain around 74,000 clones, about 85% of them seen just once; the ten biggest clones take up less than 0.75%. The sample was CD4+ or CD8+ T cells sorted from blood, taken in a trial of the OX40 agonist ivuxolimab. These receptors all come from an adult with an advanced solid tumor such as melanoma, head and neck, liver or kidney cancer.

The chain joins TRBV5-1 to TRBJ1-4, with a possible D match to TRBD1 (6 bases). This CDR3 region has 15 residues. CDR1 SGHRS and CDR2 YFSETQ come from the germline V gene. The V end lost 3 bases, the J end lost 3 bases, and 12 bases lay between the germline ends. The CDR3, as DNA: TGCGCCAGCAGCTCTGCCGGGACACCTAATGAAAAACTGTTTTTT. Its protein product is CASSSAGTPNEKLFF.

The rearrangement joins TRBV27 to TRBJ1-2; TRBD1 aligns across 8 bases. This CDR3 is built from 15 residues. Trimming at V came to 1 base and at J to 4 bases, leaving 5 bases not matched to a gene. Germline CDR1 and CDR2: MNHEY and SMNVEV (reference sequence). In DNA form, the CDR3 reads TGTGCCAGCAGTTTATGGGGGGACAGGCGCTATGGCTACACCTTC. It encodes CASSLWGDRRYGYTF.

The chain carries TRBV5-6 and TRBJ1-4; no clear D. CDR1 is SGHDT and CDR2 is YYEEEE in the germline V gene. The CDR3 length is 15 residues. The V end was cut by 4 bases, the J end by 0 bases, with 10 bases between. CDR3 protein: CASSRSLTTNEKLFF. The DNA for the CDR3 is TGTGCCAGCAGCCGGTCTTTAACAACTAATGAAAAACTGTTTTTT.

The chain uses TRBV27 and TRBJ1-2; D remains unclear. Germline V lookup: CDR1 MNHEY, CDR2 SMNVEV (reference sequence). Trimming took off 8 bases at V and 14 bases at J, with 24 bases between the two ends. The CDR3 spans 13 residues. The CDR3 DNA reads TGTGCCAGCGCCAGCGATTTCGTAGGCCTGTGGACCTTC. Residues: CASASDFVGLWTF.

The chain carries TRBV5-5 and TRBJ1-2; possibly TRBD1 for D (5 bases). V was cut by 5 bases and J by 0 bases, with 11 bases left in between. CDR1 and CDR2 (germline): SGHKS, YYEKEE (reference sequence). This CDR3 is built from 14 residues. CDR3 loop: CASRTGTSNYGYTF. Written as DNA, the CDR3 is TGTGCCAGCAGGACCGGGACTTCTAACTATGGCTACACCTTC.

The chain's CDR3 is CASSRMGQAFGYTF. The CDR3 coding sequence is TGTGCCAGCAGCCGAATGGGACAGGCATTCGGCTACACCTTC. The chain employs TRBV7-2 and TRBJ1-2; 8 positions match TRBD1. The CDR3 sequence is 14 residues long. CDR1 is SGHTA and CDR2 is FQGNSA in the germline V gene. After removal of 5 bases from V and 8 bases from J, the junction contained 10 bases not matched to a gene.

This chain joins TRBV29-1 and TRBJ2-5; D might be TRBD1 (5 bases). The V end lost 3 bases, the J end lost 2 bases, and 10 bases lay between the germline ends. The germline CDR1 and CDR2 sequences are SQVTM and ANQGSEA. The CDR3 spans 13 residues. For the CDR3, the DNA is TGCAGCGTTGACACGCAGGGACAAGAGACCCAGTACTTC. Translated: CSVDTQGQETQYF.

The chain has TRBV19 and TRBJ1-2; D perhaps matches TRBD1 (6 bases). The CDR3 runs 16 residues. The V and J ends lost 3 bases and 2 bases respectively, with 16 bases between them. From germline, CDR1 is LNHDA and CDR2 SQIVND (reference sequence). In nucleotides, the CDR3 is TGTGCCAGTAGTATCGGAGCAGGGGCCCTCAACTATGGCTACACCTTC. It encodes CASSIGAGALNYGYTF.

V is TRBV2 and J is TRBJ2-2, with 8 bases identical to TRBD1. Trimming cost V 5 bases and J 2 bases; bases outside gene matches: 4. From germline, CDR1 is SNHLY and CDR2 FYNNEI. The CDR3 sequence is 15 residues long. DNA for the CDR3: TGTGCCAGCAGTTATCAGGGGGCTAACACCGGGGAGCTGTTTTTT. Amino acids: CASSYQGANTGELFF.

The rearrangement joins TRBV7-2 to TRBJ2-7, with D possibly matching TRBD2 (6 bases). Germline V gene lookup returns CDR1 SGHTA and CDR2 FQGNSA. The CDR3 spans 13 residues. Trimming took off 5 bases at V and 1 base at J, with 9 bases between the two ends. The CDR3 nucleotides are TGTGCCAGCAGCCGCGGGGAGTCCTACGAGCAGTACTTC. It yields the protein CASSRGESYEQYF.

The chain joins TRBV5-1 to TRBJ1-1, with 8 bases aligning to TRBD1. Germline V lookup: CDR1 SGHRS, CDR2 YFSETQ. This CDR3 has 14 residues. Unmatched junction bases numbered 14, after V lost 5 bases and J lost 11 bases. In DNA, the CDR3 is TGCGCCAGCAGGCTGACCCCCTCGGGACAGGAGGCTTTCTTT. It codes for CASRLTPSGQEAFF.

The CDR3 nucleotides read TGTGCCAGTAGTTTCTCCCTTGCCTACGAGCAGTACTTC. It specifies CASSFSLAYEQYF. The rearrangement links TRBV19 to TRBJ2-7; no definite D call. The V gene lost 5 bases and the J gene lost 2 bases, with 10 bases spanning the gap. Germline V lookup: CDR1 LNHDA, CDR2 SQIVND (reference sequence). This CDR3 is 13 amino acids long.

The CDR3 DNA follows: TGCGCCAGCAGCACCCTTCCGGGACAGGGTGGCGAGCAGTACTTC. Translating gives CASSTLPGQGGEQYF. This rearrangement joins TRBV4-1 to TRBJ2-7, with 9 nucleotides matching TRBD1. Germline V gene lookup returns CDR1 MGHRA and CDR2 YSYEKL. V dropped 5 bases and J dropped 6; count of bases not matched to a gene: 11. This CDR3 has 15 residues.

The rearrangement uses TRBV19 and TRBJ2-3; no definite D call. The V and J ends lost 7 bases and 1 base respectively, with 6 bases between them. From germline, CDR1 is LNHDA and CDR2 SQIVND (reference sequence). This CDR3 region has 12 residues. The CDR3 nucleotides read TGTGCCAGTACAGGCCGCACAGATACGCAGTATTTT. It specifies CASTGRTDTQYF.

This chain joins TRBV7-9 and TRBJ2-1; 9 bases line up with TRBD2. The germline gives CDR1 SEHNR, CDR2 FQNEAQ (reference sequence). V gave up 0 bases and J gave up 9 bases; unmatched junction bases: 3. This CDR3 has 14 residues. In nucleotides, the CDR3 is TGTGCCAGCAGCTTAGCCCCGCGGGGGGGTGAGCAGTTCTTC. Amino acids: CASSLAPRGGEQFF. The full variable domain, its missing parts supplied by reference TRBV7-9 and TRBJ2-1, is DTGVSQNPRHKITKRGQNVTFRCDPISEHNRLYWYRQTLGQGPEFLTYFQNEAQLEKSRLLSDRFSAERPKGSFSTLEIQRTEQGDSAMYLCASSLAPRGGEQFFGPGTRLTVL.

The chain employs TRBV7-2 and TRBJ2-5, with 11 positions matching TRBD2. The CDR3 is made up of 17 amino acids. V trimming: 1 base; J trimming: 2 bases; junction bases outside the gene matches: 6. The germline gives CDR1 SGHTA, CDR2 FQGNSA. This CDR3 reads CASSLVSGGAGQETQYF. CDR3 nucleotide sequence: TGTGCCAGCAGCTTAGTTAGCGGGGGGGCCGGGCAAGAGACCCAGTACTTC.

The rearrangement links TRBV18 to TRBJ2-5; either TRBD1 or TRBD2 may supply D (5 bases each). CDR1 is KGHSH, CDR2 LQKENI, per germline. The CDR3 consists of 15 residues. With 1 base removed from V and 5 bases from J, the gap between germline ends came to 14 bases. CDR3 DNA sequence: TGTGCCAGCTCACCACGGACGGGACGATCGGAGACCCAGTACTTC. Its protein is CASSPRTGRSETQYF. Variable domain in full (rest from reference TRBV18 and TRBJ2-5): NAGVMQNPRHLVRRRGQEARLRCSPMKGHSHVYWYRQLPEEGLKFMVYLQKENIIDESGMPKERFSAEFPKEGPSILRIQQVVRGDSAAYFCASSPRTGRSETQYFGPGTRLLVL.

The V and J genes are TRBV30 and TRBJ1-2, with TRBD1 matching 7 bases. Germline trimming cut 4 bases from V and 10 bases from J; bases unmatched to any gene: 9. The CDR3 is made up of 12 amino acids. CDR1 and CDR2 (germline): GTSNPN, SVGIG (reference sequence). CDR3 nucleotide sequence: TGTGCCTGGACTAAGGACAGGAGTCACTACACCTTC. Amino acids: CAWTKDRSHYTF.

The chain links TRBV6-1 to TRBJ2-7, with a tentative D call TRBD2 (6 bases). Deletions cut 4 bases from V and 1 base from J, with 14 bases between. This CDR3 is 15 amino acids long. Germline V gene sequence: CDR1 MNHNS, CDR2 SASEGT. CDR3 DNA: TGTGCCAGCAGTGCAGGTCTGGGACTGTCCTACGAGCAGTACTTC. Translating it yields CASSAGLGLSYEQYF.

The chain uses TRBV7-2 and TRBJ1-2, with D uncertain. Trimming removed 6 bases at V and 3 bases at J, with 17 bases between. The CDR3 consists of 15 residues. The germline CDR1 and CDR2 sequences are SGHTA and FQGNSA. For the CDR3, the DNA is TGTGCCAGCAGGGACGGACTCCGCTGGGACTATGGCTACACCTTC. Its translation: CASRDGLRWDYGYTF.

The chain has TRBV14 and TRBJ2-2; 11 positions match TRBD1. This CDR3 has 17 amino acids. The germline CDR1 and CDR2 sequences are SGHDN and FVKESK. V was clipped by 3 bases and J by 0 bases; unmatched bases: 3. In DNA form, the CDR3 reads TGTGCCAGCAGCCACGGACAGGGGGCCCCGAACACCGGGGAGCTGTTTTTT. It specifies CASSHGQGAPNTGELFF.